This TCR beta chain originates from a study of CD8 T cells in ankylosing spondylitis. TCRdb analysed the 5' RACE reads with MiXCR anew, one entry per CDR3 protein. The table records about 240,000 distinct CDR3 sequences, about 10% of them present only once. This clonotype has a count of ten or more. Antigen specificity is unknown. Study outcomes and limitations: There was reportedly significant enrichment of clones that were disease-linked in matched ankylosing spondylitis synovial fluid.

The V end lost 0 bases, the J end lost 4 bases, and 11 bases lay between the germline ends. The germline gives CDR1 SGHRS, CDR2 YFSETQ. CDR3 length equals 15 residues. This clonotype was sampled from a male donor with ankylosing spondylitis or in good health (not recorded which). This sequence joins TRBV5-1 and TRBJ2-1; a weak D match, TRBD2 (5 bases). The sample comprised blood, either unsorted or a sorted T cell fraction (not recorded which). CDR3 in amino acids: CASSLEGVRYNEQFF. The CDR3 region has the DNA TGCGCCAGCAGCTTGGAGGGAGTACGGTACAATGAGCAGTTCTTC.